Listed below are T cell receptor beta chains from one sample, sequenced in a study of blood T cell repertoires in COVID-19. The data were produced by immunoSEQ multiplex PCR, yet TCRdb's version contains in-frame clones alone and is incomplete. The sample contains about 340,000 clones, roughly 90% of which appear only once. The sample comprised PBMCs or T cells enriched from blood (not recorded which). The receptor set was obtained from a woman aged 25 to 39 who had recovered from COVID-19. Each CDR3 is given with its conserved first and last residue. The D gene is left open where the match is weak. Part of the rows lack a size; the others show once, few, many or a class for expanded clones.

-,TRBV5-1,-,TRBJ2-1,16,TGCGCCAGCAGCTTGTCTAGTGGCAGGGCCTACAATGAGCAGTTCTTC,CASSLSSGRAYNEQFF
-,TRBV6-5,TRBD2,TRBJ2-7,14,TGTGCCAGCAGCCAAATGACTAGCGGCTACGAGCAGTACTTC,CASSQMTSGYEQYF
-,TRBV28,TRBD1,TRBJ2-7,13,TGTGCCAGCAGTCAGGGGGTAACTGGCGAGCAGTACTTC,CASSQGVTGEQYF
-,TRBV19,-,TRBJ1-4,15,TGTGCCAGTAGTATAATTACGGGGATTAATGAAAAACTGTTTTTT,CASSIITGINEKLFF
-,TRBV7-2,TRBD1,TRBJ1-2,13,TGTGCCAGCAGCCTGACAGGGAGTAATGGCTACACCTTC,CASSLTGSNGYTF
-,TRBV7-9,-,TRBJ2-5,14,TGTGCCAGCAGCCTCCCAGTGTACCAAGAGACCCAGTACTTC,CASSLPVYQETQYF
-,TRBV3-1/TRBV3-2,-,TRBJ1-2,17,TGTGCCAGCAGCCAAGATTTCACAGGGTTAGCTAACTATGGCTACACCTTC,CASSQDFTGLANYGYTF
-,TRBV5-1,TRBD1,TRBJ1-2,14,TGCGCCAGCAGCCCCGGGACAGCAAACTATGGCTACACCTTC,CASSPGTANYGYTF
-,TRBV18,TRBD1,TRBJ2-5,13,TGTGCCAGCTCACCGGGACAGAAAGAGACCCAGTACTTC,CASSPGQKETQYF
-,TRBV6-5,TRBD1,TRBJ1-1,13,TGTGCCAGCAGTCGGGACAGGCGCACTGAAGCTTTCTTT,CASSRDRRTEAFF
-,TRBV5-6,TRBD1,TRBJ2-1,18,TGTGCCAGCAGCTTCCAGGGCCAACGGGACAGGGGCTACAATGAGCAGTTCTTC,CASSFQGQRDRGYNEQFF
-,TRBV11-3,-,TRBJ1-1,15,TGTGCCAGCAGCTTAAACTCGGGACAGAACACTGAAGCTTTCTTT,CASSLNSGQNTEAFF
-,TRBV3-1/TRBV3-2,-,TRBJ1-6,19,TGTGCCAGCAGCCAAGGTCCGCCAGAGGTCGTCTCCTATAATTCACCCCTCCACTTT,CASSQGPPEVVSYNSPLHF
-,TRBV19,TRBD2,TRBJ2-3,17,TGTGCCAGTAGTCTCCGGACTAGCGGGAAGCACACAGATACGCAGTATTTT,CASSLRTSGKHTDTQYF
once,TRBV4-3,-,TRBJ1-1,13,TGCGCCAGCAGCCAAGCGCAGGGACTTGAAGCTTTCTTT,CASSQAQGLEAFF
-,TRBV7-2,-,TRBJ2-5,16,TGTGCCAGCAGCTTATGGGCGGGGGCGAGCCAAGAGACCCAGTACTTC,CASSLWAGASQETQYF
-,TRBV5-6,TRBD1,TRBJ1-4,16,TGTGCCAGCAGCCCCAGTCGGACAGGGAGTTATGAAAAACTGTTTTTT,CASSPSRTGSYEKLFF
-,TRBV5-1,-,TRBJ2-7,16,TGCGCCAGCAGCCTAACCGGGACTGGGGGGTGGTACGAGCAGTACTTC,CASSLTGTGGWYEQYF
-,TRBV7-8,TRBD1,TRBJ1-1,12,TGTGCCAGCAGCTTGGACAGGGGGCCGTCTTTCTTT,CASSLDRGPSFF
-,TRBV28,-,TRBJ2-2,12,TGTGCCAGCACAGGGTCGACCGGGGAGCTGTTTTTT,CASTGSTGELFF
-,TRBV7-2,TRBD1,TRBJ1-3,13,TGTGCCAGCAGTTTTGGACAGGGCCAACGGTTATATTTT,CASSFGQGQRLYF
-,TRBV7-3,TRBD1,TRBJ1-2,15,TGTGCCAGCAGCTTCGGACAGGGGGCTGACTATGGCTACACCTTC,CASSFGQGADYGYTF
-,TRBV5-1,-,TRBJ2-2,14,TGCGCCAGCAGCTTGGCCACGGGAACCGGGGAGCTGTTTTTT,CASSLATGTGELFF
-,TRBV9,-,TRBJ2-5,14,TGTGCCAGCAGCGTAGGTCTAGCTAACTTAACCCAGTACTTC,CASSVGLANLTQYF
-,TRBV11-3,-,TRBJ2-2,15,TGTGCCAGCAGCTCCTTTAAGGGGCGTACCGGGGAGCTGTTTTTT,CASSSFKGRTGELFF
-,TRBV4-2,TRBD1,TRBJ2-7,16,TGTGCCAGCAGCCAAGAAGGGACAGGGGGCTTGTACGAGCAGTACTTC,CASSQEGTGGLYEQYF
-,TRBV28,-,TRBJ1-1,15,TGTGCCAGCAAATACGTAGGTGGGCCGAACACTGAAGCTTTCTTT,CASKYVGGPNTEAFF
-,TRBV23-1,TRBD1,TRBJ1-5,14,TGCGCCAGCAGTCAACCCACAGGGGCTCAGCCCCAGCATTTT,CASSQPTGAQPQHF
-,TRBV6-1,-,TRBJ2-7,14,TGTGCCAGCAGTGAAGGAGGCGGATTCTACGAGCAGTACTTC,CASSEGGGFYEQYF
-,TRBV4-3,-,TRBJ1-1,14,TGCGCCAGCAGCCAGACGGGTGCCAACACTGAAGCTTTCTTT,CASSQTGANTEAFF
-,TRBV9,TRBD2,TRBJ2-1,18,TGTGCCAGCAGCGTAGACCTAGCGGGAGTGTCTGGCTACAATGAGCAGTTCTTC,CASSVDLAGVSGYNEQFF
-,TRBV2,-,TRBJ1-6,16,TGTGCCAGCAGTGATGGAGGGTCTCTTACTAATTCACCCCTCCACTTT,CASSDGGSLTNSPLHF
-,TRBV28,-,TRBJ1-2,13,TGTGCCAGCGAAGAGGGTTCTAACTATGGCTACACCTTC,CASEEGSNYGYTF